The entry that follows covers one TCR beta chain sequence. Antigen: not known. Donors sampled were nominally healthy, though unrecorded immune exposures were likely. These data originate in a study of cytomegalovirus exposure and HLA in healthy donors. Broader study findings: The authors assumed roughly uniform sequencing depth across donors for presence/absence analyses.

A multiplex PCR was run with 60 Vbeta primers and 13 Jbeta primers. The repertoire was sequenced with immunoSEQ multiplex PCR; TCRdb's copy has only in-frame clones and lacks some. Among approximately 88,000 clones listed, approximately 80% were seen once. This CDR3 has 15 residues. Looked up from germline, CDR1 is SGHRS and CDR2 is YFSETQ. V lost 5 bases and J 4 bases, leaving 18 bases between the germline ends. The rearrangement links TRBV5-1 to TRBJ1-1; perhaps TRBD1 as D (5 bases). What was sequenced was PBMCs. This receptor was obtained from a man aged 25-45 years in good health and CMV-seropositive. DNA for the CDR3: TGCGCCAGCAGTTCCAGGGCAGGTCCGAGCACTGAAGCTTTCTTT. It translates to CASSSRAGPSTEAFF.